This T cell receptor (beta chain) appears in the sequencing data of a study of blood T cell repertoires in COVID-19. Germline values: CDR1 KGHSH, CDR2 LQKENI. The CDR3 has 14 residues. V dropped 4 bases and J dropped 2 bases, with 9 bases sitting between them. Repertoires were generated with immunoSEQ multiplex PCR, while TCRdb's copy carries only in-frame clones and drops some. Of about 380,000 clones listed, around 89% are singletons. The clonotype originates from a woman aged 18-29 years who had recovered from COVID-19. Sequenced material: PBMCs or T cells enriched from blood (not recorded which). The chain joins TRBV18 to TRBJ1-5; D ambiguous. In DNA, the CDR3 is TGTGCCAGCTCACAATCCGGGGGCAATCAGCCCCAGCATTTT. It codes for CASSQSGGNQPQHF.